This T cell receptor beta chain was captured in a study of identifying expanded T cells in peripheral blood. In the case of this clone: The antigen is not known.

The CDR3 sequence is 13 residues long. Germline V gene sequence: CDR1 SQVTM, CDR2 ANQGSEA. Trimming shortened V by 5 bases and J by 0 bases, and 8 bases separated the two germline ends. Overall study results and limits: Roughly two-week clone count variance significantly increased as total template count grew.

TCRdb's table, derived via immunoSEQ multiplex PCR, lists solely in-frame clones and lacks some. The profile shows approximately 130,000 clones, 80% to 90% of them singletons. Sequenced: blood. This chain connects TRBV29-1 to TRBJ2-1; tentative D call: TRBD2 (5 bases). This sequence originates from a person aged 18-70 years in good health. CDR3 in amino acids: CSVTGSSYNEQFF. As DNA, the CDR3 is TGCAGCGTTACGGGGAGCTCCTACAATGAGCAGTTCTTC.